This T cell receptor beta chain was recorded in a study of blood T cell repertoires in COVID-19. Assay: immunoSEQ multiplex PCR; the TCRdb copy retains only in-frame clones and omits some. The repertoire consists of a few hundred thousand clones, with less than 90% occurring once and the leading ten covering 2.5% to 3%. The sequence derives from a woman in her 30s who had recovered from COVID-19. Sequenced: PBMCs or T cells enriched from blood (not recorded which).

CDR3 amino acids: CASSWRATPTDTQYF. The CDR3 DNA sequence: TGTGCCAGTAGTTGGAGGGCGACCCCCACAGATACGCAGTATTTT. The chain couples TRBV19 to TRBJ2-3, with TRBD2 as a possible D gene (6 bases). CDR1 is LNHDA, CDR2 SQIVND, per germline (reference sequence). The V gene lost 5 bases and the J gene lost 2 bases, with 14 bases spanning the gap. There are 15 residues in the CDR3.